This T cell receptor (beta chain) is drawn from a study of monozygotic twins with inflammatory bowel disease (dated by TCRdb to about 2019). Background for the entire study: The complete study included 28 monozygotic twin pairs: 19 IBD-discordant Danish pairs and nine German pairs, of which four were IBD-concordant and five were IBD-discordant. Disease-associated traits were sought mainly through comparisons between IBD patients and their genetically identical healthy co-twins within discordant pairs. Each individual had, on average, about 151 000 unique TCRalpha sequences and 181 000 unique TCRbeta sequences available for analysis. The paper's findings and limits, for the study overall: Background noise and inter-individual variability may have been introduced into the repertoires by the differing immunosuppressive treatments among patients. Compared with healthy twins, IBD patients shared fewer clonotypes with other individuals, and the difference was most pronounced in patients with signs of disease activity. Measured by the inverse Simpson index, TCRbeta repertoire diversity was lower in IBD patients than in their healthy co-twins. No single strong signal or clonotype linked to IBD turned up in the results, so the idea that one exists was not supported. Concordant and discordant twins showed no difference in repertoire similarity, possibly because of limited statistical power. The analysis was unable to tell apart different T cell subtypes.

A roughly 2.5 ml peripheral blood sample was drawn into PAXgene tubes per donor and stored at -80°C. Without any T cell sorting, total RNA was extracted from whole blood using the PAXgene blood miRNA kit on an automated QIAcube. Peripheral blood from monozygotic twin pairs, either concordant or discordant for inflammatory bowel disease, underwent deep TCRalpha and TCRbeta repertoire profiling that used unique molecular barcoding. Smoking habits were recorded for all twin pairs, with individuals classified as current, former or never smokers. The library was obtained by 5' RACE. For each TCR library, approximately 3.5 ug of total RNA was used. For each sample, cDNA synthesis with SMARTScribe reverse transcriptase was split into eight separate reactions. During cDNA synthesis, template switching was used to introduce unique molecular identifiers that contained a 6-nucleotide sample barcode. Two nested PCRs of approximately 16 and 10 cycles amplified the TCRalpha and TCRbeta cDNA, and bead purification followed each PCR. Before amplification, the cDNA was treated with uracil DNA-glycosylase and purified using the QIAquick PCR purification kit. The second PCR added Illumina TruSeq-compatible adapters along with sample-specific barcodes. TapeStation and Qubit were used to check library quality and concentration, and around 4.5 ng of each library went into the pool. Pooled libraries were sequenced on an Illumina HiSeq2500 single-index Rapid Run with 2 x 100 bp reads and custom sequencing primers. In the paper's pipeline: MiGEC version 1.2.6 was used for UMI-based consensus assembly, which corrected PCR and sequencing errors. MiXCR version 2.1.1 handled V(D)J alignment, clonotype assembly and CDR3 extraction. To normalise gene usage, clonotype sharing and MAIT/NKT TCR abundance, the analysis used the top 1000, 10 000 and 20 000 clonotypes per sample. After downsampling to 27 000 UMIs, diversity was calculated as the inverse Simpson index using the vegan R package. Paired Mann-Whitney U tests were applied to discordant twin pairs, and Benjamini-Hochberg correction was used for multiple testing. TCRdb reprocessed the reads and provides one entry for every CDR3 protein sequence; no DNA is given. What appears here as the V and J calls and clone size reflects TCRdb's work, not the paper's. The sample table on file contains 350,000 to 500,000 distinct CDR3 sequences. Clones ranked in the top ten supply 2% to 3% of the sample.

Of note for this clonotype: Its antigen is not yet known.

CDR1 SGHTA and CDR2 FQGNSA were looked up in the germline V gene. From the cysteine through the phenylalanine, the CDR3 covers 14 amino acids. DNA is not recorded here. The sequencing sample was made of blood. This chain is built from TRBV7-2 and TRBJ1-1; TCRdb's D call, TRBD1, is unchecked because there is no DNA. The receptor was derived from a human donor with ulcerative colitis or Crohn's disease, or a healthy co-twin of an affected twin (not recorded which). For the CDR3, the sequence is CASSSTYRGTEAFF.